The present T cell receptor (beta chain) was sequenced within a study of cytomegalovirus exposure and HLA in healthy donors. The CDR3 covers 14 residues. The germline V gene encodes CDR1 MRHNA and CDR2 SNTAGT. V was trimmed by 4 bases and J by 2 bases, leaving 12 bases between them. The study's findings and limits: Later analysis placed DRB1 highest and HLA-C lowest in TCR association rates, which differed by HLA locus. Trimming of TCR beta V- and J-genes showed a link, identified in a later analysis, to a missense DCLRE1C variant.

Of note for this clone: Its antigen is still unknown.

PCR involved 60 Vbeta and 13 Jbeta primers. Libraries were prepared by immunoSEQ multiplex PCR; TCRdb keeps only in-frame clonotypes and omits some of them. The sample has about 210,000 clones; 80% to 90% are singletons. The specimen sequenced was PBMCs. This sequence joins TRBV6-4 and TRBJ2-7, with D uncertain. The TCR comes from a woman aged 30 to 39 in good health and CMV-seronegative. CDR3 in amino acids: CASSGGSVPYEQYF. CDR3 coding DNA: TGTGCCAGCAGTGGCGGATCGGTACCCTACGAGCAGTACTTC.